The sequence of this T cell receptor beta chain was determined in a study of patients and donors after allogeneic stem cell transplantation. V lost 8 bases to trimming and J lost 5 bases; unmatched junction nucleotides: 10. The germline gives CDR1 MDHEN, CDR2 SYDVKM. The CDR3 extends over 15 amino acids. By share, this clonotype counts as medium-sized. TCRdb ran MiXCR on the RT-PCR reads and lists one entry per CDR3 protein. The top ten clones hold about 6.1% of a sample with approximately 2,000 distinct CDR3 sequences, about 1.5% of them seen once. The sample consisted of blood, either unsorted or a sorted T cell fraction (not recorded which). The gene calls are TRBV28 and TRBJ2-3; TRBD1 aligns across 10 bases. This TCR was sampled from a human donor who was either an allogeneic HSCT recipient or a stem cell or donor lymphocyte infusion donor (not recorded which). It is not recorded whose cells these are; they may come from a transplant donor. The CDR3 region is CASGRLRDRGDTQYF. The CDR3 nucleotides are TGTGCCAGCGGGCGCCTCCGGGACAGGGGAGATACGCAGTATTTT.